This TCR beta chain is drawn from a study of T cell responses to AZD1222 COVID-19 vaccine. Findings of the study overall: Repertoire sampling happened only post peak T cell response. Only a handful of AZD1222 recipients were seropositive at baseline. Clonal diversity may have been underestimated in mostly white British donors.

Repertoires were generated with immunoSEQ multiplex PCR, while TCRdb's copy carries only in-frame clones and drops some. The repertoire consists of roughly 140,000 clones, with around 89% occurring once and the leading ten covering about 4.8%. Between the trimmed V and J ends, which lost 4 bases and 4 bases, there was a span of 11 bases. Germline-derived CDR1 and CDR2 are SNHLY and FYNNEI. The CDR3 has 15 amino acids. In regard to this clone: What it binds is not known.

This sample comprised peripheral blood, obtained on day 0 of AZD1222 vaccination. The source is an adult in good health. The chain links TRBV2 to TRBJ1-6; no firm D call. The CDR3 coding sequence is TGTGCCAGCAGTGGGCGGCAGATATATAATTCACCCCTCCACTTT. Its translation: CASSGRQIYNSPLHF.